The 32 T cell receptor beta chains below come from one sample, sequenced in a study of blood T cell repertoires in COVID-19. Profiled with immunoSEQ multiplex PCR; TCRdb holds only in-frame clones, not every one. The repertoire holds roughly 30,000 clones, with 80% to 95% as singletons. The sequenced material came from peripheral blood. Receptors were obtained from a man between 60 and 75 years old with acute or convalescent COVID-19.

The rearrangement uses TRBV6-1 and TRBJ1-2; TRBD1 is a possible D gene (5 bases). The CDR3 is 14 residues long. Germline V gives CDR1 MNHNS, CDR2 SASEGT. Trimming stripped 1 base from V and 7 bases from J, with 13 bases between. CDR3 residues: CASSEGAGLGGYTF. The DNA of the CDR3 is TGTGCCAGCAGTGAAGGGGCAGGGTTAGGTGGCTACACCTTC.

CDR3 loop: CASSIDYNYGYTF. The CDR3 coding sequence is TGTGCCAGTAGTATAGATTATAACTATGGCTACACCTTC. The chain recombines TRBV19 with TRBJ1-2; D uncertain. This CDR3 contains 13 residues. V lost 0 bases and J 1 base, leaving 3 bases between the germline ends. Germline CDR1 is LNHDA and CDR2 is SQIVND (reference sequence).

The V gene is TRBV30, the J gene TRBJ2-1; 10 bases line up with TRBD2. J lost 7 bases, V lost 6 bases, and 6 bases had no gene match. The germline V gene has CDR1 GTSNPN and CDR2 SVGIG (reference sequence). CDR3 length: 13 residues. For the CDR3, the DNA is TGTGCCTGCGCTAGCGGGGGCTTAAATGAGCAGTTCTTC. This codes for CACASGGLNEQFF.

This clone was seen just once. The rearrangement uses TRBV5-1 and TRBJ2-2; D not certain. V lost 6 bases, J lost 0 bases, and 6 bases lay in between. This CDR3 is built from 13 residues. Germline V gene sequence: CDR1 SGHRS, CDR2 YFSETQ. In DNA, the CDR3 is TGCGCCAGCACTTATCCGAACACCGGGGAGCTGTTTTTT. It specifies CASTYPNTGELFF.

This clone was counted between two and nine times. The CDR3 DNA follows: TGTGCCAGCAGTTACTCCAGGGGGCGAGAAACTGAAGCTTTCTTT. Protein sequence: CASSYSRGRETEAFF. The rearrangement links TRBV6-5 to TRBJ1-1, with 8 bases lining up with TRBD1. The CDR3 contains 15 residues. In germline, CDR1 is MNHEY, CDR2 SVGAGI. V lost 0 bases and J lost 5; bases outside the gene matches: 5.

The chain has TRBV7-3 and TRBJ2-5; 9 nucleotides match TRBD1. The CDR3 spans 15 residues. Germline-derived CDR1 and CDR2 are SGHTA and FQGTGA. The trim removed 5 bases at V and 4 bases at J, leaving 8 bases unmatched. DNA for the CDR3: TGTGCCAGCAGCCTACAGGGGGCAGGCAGAGAGACCCAGTACTTC. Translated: CASSLQGAGRETQYF.

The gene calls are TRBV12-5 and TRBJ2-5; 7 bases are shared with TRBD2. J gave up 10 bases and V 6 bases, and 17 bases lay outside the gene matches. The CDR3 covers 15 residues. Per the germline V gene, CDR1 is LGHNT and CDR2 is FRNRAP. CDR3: CASGAGAGTDQDQYF. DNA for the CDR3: TGTGCTAGTGGAGCCGGAGCGGGAACTGATCAGGACCAGTACTTC. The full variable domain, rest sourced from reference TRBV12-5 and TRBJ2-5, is DARVTQTPRHKVTEMGQEVTMRCQPILGHNTVFWYRQTMMQGLELLAYFRNRAPLDDSGMPKDRFSAEMPDATLATLKIQPSEPRDSAVYFCASGAGAGTDQDQYFGPGTRLLVL.

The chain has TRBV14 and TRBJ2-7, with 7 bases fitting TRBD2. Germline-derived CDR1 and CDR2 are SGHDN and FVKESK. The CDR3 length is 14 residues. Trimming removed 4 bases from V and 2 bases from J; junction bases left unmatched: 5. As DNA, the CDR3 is TGTGCCAGCAGCCCGGGACTACCGACCTACGAGCAGTACTTC. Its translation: CASSPGLPTYEQYF.

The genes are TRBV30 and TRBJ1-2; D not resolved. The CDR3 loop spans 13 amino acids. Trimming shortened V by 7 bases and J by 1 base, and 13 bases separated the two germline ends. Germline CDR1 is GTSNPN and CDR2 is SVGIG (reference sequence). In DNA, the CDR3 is TGTGCCTCCACCCCGGGTTTTAACTATGGCTACACCTTC. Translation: CASTPGFNYGYTF.

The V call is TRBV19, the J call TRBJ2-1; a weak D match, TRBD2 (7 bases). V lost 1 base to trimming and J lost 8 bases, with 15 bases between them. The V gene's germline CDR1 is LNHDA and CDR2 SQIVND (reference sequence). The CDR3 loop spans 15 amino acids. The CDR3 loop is CASSIGGLAAYEQFF. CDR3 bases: TGTGCCAGTAGTATAGGGGGGCTAGCGGCATATGAGCAGTTCTTC.

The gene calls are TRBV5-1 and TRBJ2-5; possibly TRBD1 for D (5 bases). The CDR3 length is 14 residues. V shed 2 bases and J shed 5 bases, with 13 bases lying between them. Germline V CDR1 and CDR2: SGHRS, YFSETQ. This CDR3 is CASSLTGNLETQYF. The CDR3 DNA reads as TGCGCCAGCAGCTTAACAGGCAATCTTGAGACCCAGTACTTC. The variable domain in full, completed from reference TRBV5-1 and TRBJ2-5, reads KAGVTQTPRYLIKTRGQQVTLSCSPISGHRSVSWYQQTPGQGLQFLFEYFSETQRNKGNFPGRFSGRQFSNSRSEMNVSTLELGDSALYLCASSLTGNLETQYFGPGTRLLVL.

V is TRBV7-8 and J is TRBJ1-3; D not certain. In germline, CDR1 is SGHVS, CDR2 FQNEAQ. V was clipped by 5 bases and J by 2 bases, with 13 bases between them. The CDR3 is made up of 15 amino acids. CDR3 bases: TGTGCCAGCAGCCTCGCCTCAGTCGCTGGAAACACCATATATTTT. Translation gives CASSLASVAGNTIYF. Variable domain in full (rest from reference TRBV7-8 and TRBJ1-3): GAGVSQSPRYKVAKRGQDVALRCDPISGHVSLFWYQQALGQGPEFLTYFQNEAQLDKSGLPSDRFFAERPEGSVSTLKIQRTQQEDSAVYLCASSLASVAGNTIYFGEGSWLTVV.

The CDR3 DNA follows: TGTGCCACCAGTGATTCATACTTAACAGGTTACACCGGGGAGCTGTTTTTT. It specifies CATSDSYLTGYTGELFF. V gene TRBV24-1 combines with J gene TRBJ2-2; the D gene is possibly TRBD1 (5 bases). This CDR3 is built from 17 residues. Germline lookup yields CDR1 KGHDR and CDR2 SFDVKD. Trimming stripped 2 bases from V and 3 bases from J, with 15 bases between.

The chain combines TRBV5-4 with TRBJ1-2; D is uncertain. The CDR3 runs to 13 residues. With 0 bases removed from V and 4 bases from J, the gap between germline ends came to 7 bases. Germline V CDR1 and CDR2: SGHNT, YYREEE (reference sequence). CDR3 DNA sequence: TGTGCCAGCAGCTTGGGAGGGATCTATGGCTACACCTTC. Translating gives CASSLGGIYGYTF.

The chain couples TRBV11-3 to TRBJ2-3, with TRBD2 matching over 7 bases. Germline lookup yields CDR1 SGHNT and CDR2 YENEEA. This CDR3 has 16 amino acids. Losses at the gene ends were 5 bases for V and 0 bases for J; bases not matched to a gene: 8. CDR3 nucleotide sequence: TGTGCCAGCAGCCCCTTGGGACTAACTAGCACAGATACGCAGTATTTT. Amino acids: CASSPLGLTSTDTQYF.

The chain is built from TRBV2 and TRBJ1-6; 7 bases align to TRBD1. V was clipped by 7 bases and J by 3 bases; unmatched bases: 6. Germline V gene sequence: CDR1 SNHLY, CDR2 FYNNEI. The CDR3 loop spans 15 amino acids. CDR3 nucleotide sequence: TGTGCCAGCATCATGACAGGGATCTATAATTCACCCCTCCACTTT. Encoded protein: CASIMTGIYNSPLHF.

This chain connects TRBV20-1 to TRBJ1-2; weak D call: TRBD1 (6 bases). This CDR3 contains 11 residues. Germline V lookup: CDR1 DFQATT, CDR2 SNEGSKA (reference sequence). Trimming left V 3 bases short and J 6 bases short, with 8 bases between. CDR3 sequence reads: CSASKGDGYTF. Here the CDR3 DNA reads TGCAGTGCTAGTAAGGGGGATGGCTACACCTTC.

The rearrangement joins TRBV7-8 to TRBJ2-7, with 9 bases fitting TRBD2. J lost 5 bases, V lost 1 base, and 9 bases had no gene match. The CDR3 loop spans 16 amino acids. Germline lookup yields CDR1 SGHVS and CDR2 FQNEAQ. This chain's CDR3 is CASSLVFLAGVNEQYF. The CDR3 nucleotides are TGTGCCAGCAGCTTAGTCTTCTTAGCGGGAGTTAACGAGCAGTACTTC. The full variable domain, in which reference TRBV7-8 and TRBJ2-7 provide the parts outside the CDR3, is GAGVSQSPRYKVAKRGQDVALRCDPISGHVSLFWYQQALGQGPEFLTYFQNEAQLDKSGLPSDRFFAERPEGSVSTLKIQRTQQEDSAVYLCASSLVFLAGVNEQYFGPGTRLTVT.

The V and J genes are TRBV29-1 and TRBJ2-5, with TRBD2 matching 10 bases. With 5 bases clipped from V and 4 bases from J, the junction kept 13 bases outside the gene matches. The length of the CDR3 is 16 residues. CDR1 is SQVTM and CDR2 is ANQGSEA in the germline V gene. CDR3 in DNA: TGCAGCGTTAGGTCTAGCGGGAGAGGAGCCCTAGAGACCCAGTACTTC. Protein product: CSVRSSGRGALETQYF.

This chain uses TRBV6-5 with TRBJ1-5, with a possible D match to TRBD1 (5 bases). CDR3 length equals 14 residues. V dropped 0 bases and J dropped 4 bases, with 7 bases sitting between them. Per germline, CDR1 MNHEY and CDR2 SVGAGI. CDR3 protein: CASSYSAGNQPQHF. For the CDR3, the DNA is TGTGCCAGCAGTTACTCGGCAGGGAATCAGCCCCAGCATTTT.

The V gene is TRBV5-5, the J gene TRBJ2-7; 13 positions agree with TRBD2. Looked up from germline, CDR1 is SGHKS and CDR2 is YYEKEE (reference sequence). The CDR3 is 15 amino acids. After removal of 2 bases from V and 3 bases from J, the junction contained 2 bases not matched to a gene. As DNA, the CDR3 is TGTGCCAGCAGCTTAAGACTAGCGGGAGGCTACGAGCAGTACGTC. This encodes CASSLRLAGGYEQYV.

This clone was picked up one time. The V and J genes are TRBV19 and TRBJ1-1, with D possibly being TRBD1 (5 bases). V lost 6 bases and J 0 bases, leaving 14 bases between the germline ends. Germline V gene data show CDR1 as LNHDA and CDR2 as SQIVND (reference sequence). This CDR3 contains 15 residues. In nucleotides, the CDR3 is TGTGCCAGTAGCTCAAACGGACATCTGAACACTGAAGCTTTCTTT. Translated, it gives CASSSNGHLNTEAFF. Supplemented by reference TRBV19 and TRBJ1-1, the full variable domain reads DGGITQSPKYLFRKEGQNVTLSCEQNLNHDAMYWYRQDPGQGLRLIYYSQIVNDFQKGDIAEGYSVSREKKESFPLTVTSAQKNPTAFYLCASSSNGHLNTEAFFGQGTRLTVV.

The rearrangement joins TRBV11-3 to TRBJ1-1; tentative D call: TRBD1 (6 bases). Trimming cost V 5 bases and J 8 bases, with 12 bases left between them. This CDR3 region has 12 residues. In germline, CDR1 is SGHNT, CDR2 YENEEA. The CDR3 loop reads CASSGQSREAFF. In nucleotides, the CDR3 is TGTGCCAGCAGCGGACAGTCCCGGGAAGCTTTCTTT.

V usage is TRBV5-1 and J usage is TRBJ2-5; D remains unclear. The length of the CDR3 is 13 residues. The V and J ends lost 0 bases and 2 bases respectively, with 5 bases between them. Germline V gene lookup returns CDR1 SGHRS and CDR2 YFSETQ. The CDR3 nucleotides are TGCGCCAGCAGCTTGGGGCAGCAAGAGACCCAGTACTTC. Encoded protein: CASSLGQQETQYF.

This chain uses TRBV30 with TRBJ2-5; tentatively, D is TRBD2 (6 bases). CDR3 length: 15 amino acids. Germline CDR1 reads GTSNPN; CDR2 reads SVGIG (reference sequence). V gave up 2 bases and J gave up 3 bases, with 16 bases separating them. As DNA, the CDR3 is TGTGCCTGGAGTCCCGAAGTAGGGAGGAAAGAGACCCAGTACTTC. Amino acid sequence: CAWSPEVGRKETQYF.

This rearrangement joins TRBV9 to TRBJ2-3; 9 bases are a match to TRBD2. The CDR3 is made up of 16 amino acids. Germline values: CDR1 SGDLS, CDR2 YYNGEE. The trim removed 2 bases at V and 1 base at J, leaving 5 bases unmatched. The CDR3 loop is CASSVDLAGGTDTQYF. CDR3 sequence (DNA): TGTGCCAGCAGCGTCGATTTAGCGGGAGGCACAGATACGCAGTATTTT.

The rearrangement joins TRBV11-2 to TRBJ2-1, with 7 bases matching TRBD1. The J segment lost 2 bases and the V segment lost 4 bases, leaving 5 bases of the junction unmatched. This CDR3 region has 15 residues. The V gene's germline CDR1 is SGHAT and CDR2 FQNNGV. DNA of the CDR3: TGTGCCAGCAGCTCCCGGGACAGACCCTACAATGAGCAGTTCTTC. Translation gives CASSSRDRPYNEQFF.

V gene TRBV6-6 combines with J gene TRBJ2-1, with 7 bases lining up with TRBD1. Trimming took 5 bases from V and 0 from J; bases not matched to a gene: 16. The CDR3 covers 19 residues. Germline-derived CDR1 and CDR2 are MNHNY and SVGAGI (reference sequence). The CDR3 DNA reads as TGTGCCAGCAGTCCGCTGCAGTACAGGGGTAGGGGCTCCTACAATGAGCAGTTCTTC. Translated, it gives CASSPLQYRGRGSYNEQFF.

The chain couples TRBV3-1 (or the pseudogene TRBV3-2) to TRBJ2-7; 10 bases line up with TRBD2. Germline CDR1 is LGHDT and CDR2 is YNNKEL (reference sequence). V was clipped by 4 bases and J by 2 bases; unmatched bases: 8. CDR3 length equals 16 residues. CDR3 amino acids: CASSRGGTSEAYEQYF. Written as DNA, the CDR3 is TGTGCCAGCAGCCGCGGAGGGACTAGCGAGGCCTACGAGCAGTACTTC.

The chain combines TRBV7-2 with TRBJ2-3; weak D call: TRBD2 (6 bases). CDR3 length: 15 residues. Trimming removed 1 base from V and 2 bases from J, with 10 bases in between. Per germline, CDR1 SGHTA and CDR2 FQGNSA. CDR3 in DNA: TGTGCCAGCAGCTTAGTGGGGGGAGCCACAGATACGCAGTATTTT. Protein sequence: CASSLVGGATDTQYF.

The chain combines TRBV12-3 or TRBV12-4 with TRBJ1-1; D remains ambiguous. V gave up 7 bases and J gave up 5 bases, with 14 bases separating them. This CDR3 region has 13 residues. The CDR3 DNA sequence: TGTGCCAGCACAAAGGGAGAAGGGACTGAAGCTTTCTTT. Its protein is CASTKGEGTEAFF.

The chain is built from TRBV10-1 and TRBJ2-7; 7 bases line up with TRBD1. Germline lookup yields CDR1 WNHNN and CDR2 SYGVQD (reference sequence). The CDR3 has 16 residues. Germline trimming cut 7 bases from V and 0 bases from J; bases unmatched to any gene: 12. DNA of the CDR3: TGCGCCAGCACTACGAAGAACAGGGGCCTCTCCTACGAGCAGTACGTC. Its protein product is CASTTKNRGLSYEQYV.